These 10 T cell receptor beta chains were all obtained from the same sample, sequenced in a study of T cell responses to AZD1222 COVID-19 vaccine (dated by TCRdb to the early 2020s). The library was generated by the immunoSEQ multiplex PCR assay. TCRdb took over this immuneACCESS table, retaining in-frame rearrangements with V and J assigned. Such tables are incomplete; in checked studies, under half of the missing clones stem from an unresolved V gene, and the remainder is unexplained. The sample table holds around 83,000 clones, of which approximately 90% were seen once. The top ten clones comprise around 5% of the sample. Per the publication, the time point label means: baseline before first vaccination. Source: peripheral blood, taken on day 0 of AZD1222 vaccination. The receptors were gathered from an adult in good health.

The CDR3 protein is CASSLEGVGSQPQHF. The CDR3 DNA is TGCGCCAGCAGCTTGGAGGGTGTCGGTAGTCAGCCCCAGCATTTT. The rearrangement joins TRBV5-1 to TRBJ1-5; D call uncertain. The CDR3 has 15 residues. Trimming removed 0 bases at V and 6 bases at J, with 13 bases between. Germline lookup yields CDR1 SGHRS and CDR2 YFSETQ.

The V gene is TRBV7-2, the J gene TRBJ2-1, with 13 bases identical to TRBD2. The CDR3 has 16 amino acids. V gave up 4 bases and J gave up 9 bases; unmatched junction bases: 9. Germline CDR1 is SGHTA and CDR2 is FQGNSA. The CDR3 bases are TGTGCCAGCAGCTACCGGGGACTAGCGGGAATTATTGAGCAGTTCTTC. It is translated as CASSYRGLAGIIEQFF.

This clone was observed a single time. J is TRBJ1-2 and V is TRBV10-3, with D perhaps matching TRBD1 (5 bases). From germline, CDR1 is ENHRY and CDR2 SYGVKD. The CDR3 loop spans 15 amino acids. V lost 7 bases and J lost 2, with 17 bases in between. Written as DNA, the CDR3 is TGTGCCATCAAGGGAATAGCGGGGGGGAACTATGGCTACACCTTC. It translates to CAIKGIAGGNYGYTF.

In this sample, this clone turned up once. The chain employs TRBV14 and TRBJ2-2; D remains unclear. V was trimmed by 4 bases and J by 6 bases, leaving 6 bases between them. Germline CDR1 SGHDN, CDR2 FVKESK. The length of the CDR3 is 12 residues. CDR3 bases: TGTGCCAGCAGCCCAGTCCCCGGGGAGCTGTTTTTT. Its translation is CASSPVPGELFF.

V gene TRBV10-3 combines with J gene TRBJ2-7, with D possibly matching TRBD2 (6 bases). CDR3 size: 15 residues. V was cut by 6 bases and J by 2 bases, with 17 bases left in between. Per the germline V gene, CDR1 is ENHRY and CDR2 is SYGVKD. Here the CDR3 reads CAIRAGTGATYEQYF. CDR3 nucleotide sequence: TGTGCCATCAGGGCCGGGACTGGGGCAACCTACGAGCAGTACTTC.

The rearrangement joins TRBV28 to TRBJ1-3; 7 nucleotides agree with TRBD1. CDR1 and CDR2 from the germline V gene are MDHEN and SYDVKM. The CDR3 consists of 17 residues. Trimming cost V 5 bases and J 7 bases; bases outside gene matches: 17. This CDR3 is CASSPPRGRGLANTIYF. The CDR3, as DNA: TGTGCCAGCAGTCCCCCCCGGGGTAGGGGGCTCGCGAACACCATATATTTT.

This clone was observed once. In DNA, the CDR3 is TGTGCCAGCAGCTTCGGAGCCCTCAAGAACTCCCTGAACACTGAAGCTTTCTTT. Its translation: CASSFGALKNSLNTEAFF. This chain links TRBV7-2 with TRBJ1-1; D unresolved. The V gene's germline CDR1 is SGHTA and CDR2 FQGNSA. V gave up 3 bases and J gave up 0 bases, with 20 bases separating them. This CDR3 has 18 residues. Combining the CDR3 with reference TRBV7-2 and TRBJ1-1 gives the whole variable domain GAGVSQSPSNKVTEKGKDVELRCDPISGHTALYWYRQSLGQGLEFLIYFQGNSAPDKSGLPSDRFSAERTGGSVSTLTIQRTQQEDSAVYLCASSFGALKNSLNTEAFFGQGTRLTVV.

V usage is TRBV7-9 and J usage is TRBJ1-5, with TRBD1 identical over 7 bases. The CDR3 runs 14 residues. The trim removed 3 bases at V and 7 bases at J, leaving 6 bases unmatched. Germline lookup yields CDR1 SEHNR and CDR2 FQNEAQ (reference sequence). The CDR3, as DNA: TGTGCCAGCAGCTTGACAGGGTTGATGCAGCCCCAGCATTTT. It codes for CASSLTGLMQPQHF.

CDR3 DNA: TGCGCCAGCAGCCAAGATCGTCTGTCCTACAATGAGCAGTTCTTC. Protein product: CASSQDRLSYNEQFF. The V call is TRBV4-3, the J call TRBJ2-1, with no clear D. The CDR3 runs to 15 residues. Trimming took off 0 bases at V and 1 base at J, with 7 bases between the two ends. Per germline, CDR1 LGHNA and CDR2 YSLEER.

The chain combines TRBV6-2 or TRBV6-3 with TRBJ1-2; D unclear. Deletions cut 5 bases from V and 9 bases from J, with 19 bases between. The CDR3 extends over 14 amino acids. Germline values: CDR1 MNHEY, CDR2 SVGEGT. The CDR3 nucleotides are TGTGCCAGCAGTCAGGTCAGCGTGGCGAGTAGCTACACCTTC. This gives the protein CASSQVSVASSYTF.